What follows are 8 T cell receptor beta chains derived from one specimen sequenced in a study of beta chain features in type 1 diabetes. cDNA synthesis used the whole RNA isolate, giving expressed TCRB sequences. Sequenced by immunoSEQ multiplex PCR; TCRdb stores in-frame clones only, minus some. This table has 150,000 or so clones, roughly 10% appearing once. The specimen sequenced was central memory CD4+ T cells from blood. The receptors shown here come from a woman aged 40 to 55 in good health.

This clone was observed a few times. The chain couples TRBV4-3 to TRBJ2-2, with 10 bases fitting TRBD2. There are 19 residues in the CDR3. Germline loops: CDR1 LGHNA, CDR2 YSLEER. Germline trimming cut 0 bases from V and 0 bases from J; bases unmatched to any gene: 7. CDR3 sequence (DNA): TGCGCCAGCAGCCAAGATCTTCAGCGGGGGGGTACGAACACCGGGGAGCTGTTTTTT. Amino acids: CASSQDLQRGGTNTGELFF.

Notes on this clone: This CDR3 is also generated by other DNA sequences in the sample. The chain carries TRBV9 and TRBJ2-7; possible D gene TRBD2, 5 bases. Germline assignment: CDR1 SGDLS and CDR2 YYNGEE. Trimming took 0 bases from V and 6 from J, leaving 19 bases between them. This CDR3 spans 16 amino acids. The CDR3, as DNA: TGTGCCAGCAGCGTAGATGGGGTCGGGGTAGAAGGCGAGCAGTACTTC. It translates to CASSVDGVGVEGEQYF.

In its sample, this clone was seen a few times. The V call is TRBV5-4, the J call TRBJ2-1; D not resolved. The germline V gene encodes CDR1 SGHNT and CDR2 YYREEE (reference sequence). This CDR3 has 16 amino acids. V lost 1 base to trimming and J lost 3 bases, with 14 bases between them. This CDR3 reads CASSLMSLPGYNEQFF. For the CDR3, the DNA is TGTGCCAGCAGCTTGATGAGTCTCCCGGGCTACAATGAGCAGTTCTTC.

In its sample, this clone was seen a few times. The chain employs TRBV11-2 and TRBJ1-1, with D tentatively TRBD1 (5 bases). This CDR3 region has 13 residues. Per the germline V gene, CDR1 is SGHAT and CDR2 is FQNNGV. Deletions cut 3 bases from V and 10 bases from J, with 15 bases between. CDR3 region: CASSFNVGGGAFF. In DNA form, the CDR3 reads TGTGCCAGCAGCTTTAACGTGGGGGGTGGAGCTTTCTTT.

This clone has a handful of counts. The chain employs TRBV29-1 and TRBJ2-1, with 11 bases that match TRBD1. The CDR3 runs to 17 residues. Losses at the gene ends were 4 bases for V and 1 base for J; bases not matched to a gene: 9. CDR1 and CDR2 from the germline V gene are SQVTM and ANQGSEA. The CDR3 DNA sequence: TGCAGCGTTGTGGCCGGACAGGGGGCCTGGTCCTACAATGAGCAGTTCTTC. Its translation: CSVVAGQGAWSYNEQFF.

This chain uses TRBV2 with TRBJ2-7; TRBD1 agrees at 10 bases. CDR3 size: 15 residues. From germline, CDR1 is SNHLY and CDR2 FYNNEI. With 6 bases clipped from V and 1 base from J, the junction kept 6 bases outside the gene matches. The CDR3 loop is CASRSRGQGSYEQYF. The CDR3 DNA sequence: TGTGCCAGCAGGTCGAGGGGACAGGGGTCCTACGAGCAGTACTTC.

In this sample, this clone turned up a few times. This rearrangement joins TRBV5-4 to TRBJ2-7; the D gene is possibly TRBD1 (6 bases). Germline V gene sequence: CDR1 SGHNT, CDR2 YYREEE (reference sequence). V lost 0 bases to trimming and J lost 1 base, with 14 bases between them. The CDR3 has 16 residues. CDR3 in amino acids: CASSLGGGPTSYEQYF. In DNA form, the CDR3 reads TGTGCCAGCAGCTTGGGAGGGGGACCCACTTCCTACGAGCAGTACTTC.

The rearrangement uses TRBV6-5 and TRBJ2-3, with TRBD2 matching 7 bases. The CDR3 totals 12 residues. CDR1 and CDR2 from the germline V gene are MNHEY and SVGAGI. V dropped 6 bases and J dropped 11; count of bases not matched to a gene: 8. The DNA of the CDR3 is TGTGCCAGCAGCAGCGGGGCCAGCGGGCAGTATTTT. Translation gives CASSSGASGQYF.